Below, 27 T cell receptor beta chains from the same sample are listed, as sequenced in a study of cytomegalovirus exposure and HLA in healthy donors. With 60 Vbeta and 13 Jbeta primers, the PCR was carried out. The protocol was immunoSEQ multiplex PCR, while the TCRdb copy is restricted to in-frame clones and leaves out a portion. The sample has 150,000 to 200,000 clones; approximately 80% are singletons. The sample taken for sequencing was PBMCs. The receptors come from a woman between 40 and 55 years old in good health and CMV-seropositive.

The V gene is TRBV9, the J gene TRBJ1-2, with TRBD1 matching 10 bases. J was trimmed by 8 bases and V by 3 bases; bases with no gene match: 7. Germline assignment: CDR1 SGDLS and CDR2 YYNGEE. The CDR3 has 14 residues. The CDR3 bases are TGTGCCAGCAGCGAGGGGACAGGGGAGATGGGCTACACCTTC. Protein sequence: CASSEGTGEMGYTF.

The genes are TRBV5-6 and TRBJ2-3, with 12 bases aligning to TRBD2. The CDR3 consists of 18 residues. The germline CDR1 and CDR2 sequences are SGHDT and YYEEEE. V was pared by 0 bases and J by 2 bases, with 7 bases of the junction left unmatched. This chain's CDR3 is CASSLELAGGQDTDTQYF. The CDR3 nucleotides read TGTGCCAGCAGCTTGGAGCTAGCGGGGGGGCAGGACACAGATACGCAGTATTTT.

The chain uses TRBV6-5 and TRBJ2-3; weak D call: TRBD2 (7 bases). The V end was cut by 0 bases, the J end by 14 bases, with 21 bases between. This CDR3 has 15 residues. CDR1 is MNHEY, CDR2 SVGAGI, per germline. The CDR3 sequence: CASSYSGGQGGAMYF. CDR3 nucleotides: TGTGCCAGCAGTTACTCTGGGGGGCAGGGAGGGGCGATGTATTTT.

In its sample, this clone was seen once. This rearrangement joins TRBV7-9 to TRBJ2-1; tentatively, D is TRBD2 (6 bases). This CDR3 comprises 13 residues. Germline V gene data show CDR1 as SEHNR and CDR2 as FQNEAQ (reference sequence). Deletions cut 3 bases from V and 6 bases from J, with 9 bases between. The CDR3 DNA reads TGTGCCAGCAGCTTCGGGACTCTCAATGAGCAGTTCTTC. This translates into CASSFGTLNEQFF.

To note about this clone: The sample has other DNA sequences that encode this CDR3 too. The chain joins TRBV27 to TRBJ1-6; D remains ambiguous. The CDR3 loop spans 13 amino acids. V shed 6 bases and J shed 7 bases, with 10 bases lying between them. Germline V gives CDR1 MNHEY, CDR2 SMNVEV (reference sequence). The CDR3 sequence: CASSSPGNSPLHF. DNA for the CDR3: TGTGCCAGCAGCAGCCCGGGGAATTCACCCCTCCACTTT.

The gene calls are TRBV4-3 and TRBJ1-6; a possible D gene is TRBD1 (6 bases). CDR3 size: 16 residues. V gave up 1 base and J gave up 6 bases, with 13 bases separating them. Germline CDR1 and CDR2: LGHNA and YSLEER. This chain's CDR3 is CASSQGWTVSNSPLHF. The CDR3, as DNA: TGCGCCAGCAGCCAAGGGTGGACAGTTTCTAATTCACCCCTCCACTTT.

CDR3 DNA: TGTGCCAGCAGCCCCAGGCCACTAGCGCAGCAGTACTTC. This encodes CASSPRPLAQQYF. The rearrangement uses TRBV7-2 and TRBJ2-7; 7 bases agree with TRBD2. The junction had 9 bases not matched to a gene; V was cut back by 5 bases and J by 8 bases. CDR3 length: 13 amino acids. From germline, CDR1 is SGHTA and CDR2 FQGNSA.

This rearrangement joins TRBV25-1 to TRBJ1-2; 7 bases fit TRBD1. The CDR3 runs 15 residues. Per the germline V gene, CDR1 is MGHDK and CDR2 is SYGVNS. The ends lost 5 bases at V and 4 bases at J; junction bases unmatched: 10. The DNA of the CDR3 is TGTGCCAGCAGTCCACGGACAGGATCCCTCTATGGCTACACCTTC. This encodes CASSPRTGSLYGYTF.

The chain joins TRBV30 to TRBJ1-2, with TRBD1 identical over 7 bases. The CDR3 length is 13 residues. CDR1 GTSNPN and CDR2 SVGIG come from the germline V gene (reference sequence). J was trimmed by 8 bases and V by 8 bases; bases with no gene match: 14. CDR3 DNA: TGTGCCCGAAAGAGGGGGCAGGGTCGGGGCTACACCTTC. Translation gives CARKRGQGRGYTF.

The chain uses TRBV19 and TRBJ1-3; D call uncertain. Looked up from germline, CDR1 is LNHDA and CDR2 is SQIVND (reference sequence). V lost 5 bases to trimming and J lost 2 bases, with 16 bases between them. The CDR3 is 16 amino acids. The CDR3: CASSRYRGVTGNTIYF. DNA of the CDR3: TGTGCCAGTAGTCGTTATCGGGGAGTGACTGGAAACACCATATATTTT.

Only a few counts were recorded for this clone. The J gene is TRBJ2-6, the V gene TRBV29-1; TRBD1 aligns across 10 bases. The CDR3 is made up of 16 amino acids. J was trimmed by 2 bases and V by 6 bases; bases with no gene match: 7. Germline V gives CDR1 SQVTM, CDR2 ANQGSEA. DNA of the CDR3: TGCAGCGTCGACGACAGGGGGCTTACTGGGGCCAACGTCCTGACTTTC. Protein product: CSVDDRGLTGANVLTF.

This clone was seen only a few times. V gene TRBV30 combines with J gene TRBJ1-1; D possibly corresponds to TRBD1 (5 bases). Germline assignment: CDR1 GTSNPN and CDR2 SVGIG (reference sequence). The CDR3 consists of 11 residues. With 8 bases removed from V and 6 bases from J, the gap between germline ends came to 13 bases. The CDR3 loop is CARGTPSEAFF. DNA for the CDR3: TGTGCCCGGGGGACTCCATCTGAAGCTTTCTTT.

CDR3 region: CASSLVFGGADTQYF. The CDR3 region has the DNA TGCGCCAGCAGCTTGGTATTCGGGGGGGCAGATACGCAGTATTTT. The genes are TRBV5-1 and TRBJ2-3; 8 bases fit TRBD2. The ends lost 0 bases at V and 4 bases at J; junction bases unmatched: 4. The CDR3 runs to 15 residues. The V gene's germline CDR1 is SGHRS and CDR2 YFSETQ.

CDR3 sequence (DNA): TGTGCCAGCAGCTTCGGGACACAAATCTATGGCTACACCTTC. This translates into CASSFGTQIYGYTF. The chain is built from TRBV7-8 and TRBJ1-2; tentative D call: TRBD1 (6 bases). Germline values: CDR1 SGHVS, CDR2 FQNEAQ. V was clipped by 3 bases and J by 4 bases, with 12 bases between them. The CDR3 totals 14 residues.

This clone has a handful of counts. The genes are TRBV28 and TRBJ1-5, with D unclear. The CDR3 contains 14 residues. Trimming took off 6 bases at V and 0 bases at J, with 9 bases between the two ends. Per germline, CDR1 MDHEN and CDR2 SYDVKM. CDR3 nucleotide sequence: TGTGCCAGCAGGACGGGTTATAGCAATCAGCCCCAGCATTTT. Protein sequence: CASRTGYSNQPQHF.

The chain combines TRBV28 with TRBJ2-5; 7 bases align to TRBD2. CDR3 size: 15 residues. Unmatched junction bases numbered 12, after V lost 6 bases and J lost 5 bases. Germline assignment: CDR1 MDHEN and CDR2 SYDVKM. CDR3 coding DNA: TGTGCCAGCAGACCACTTGTGGGGGGGATTGAGACCCAGTACTTC. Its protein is CASRPLVGGIETQYF.

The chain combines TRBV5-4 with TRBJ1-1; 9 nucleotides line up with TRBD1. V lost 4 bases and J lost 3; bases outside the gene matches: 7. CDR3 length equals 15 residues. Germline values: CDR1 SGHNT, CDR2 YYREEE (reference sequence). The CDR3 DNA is TGTGCCAGCAGCGGACACAGGGGGCCCTACACTGAAGCTTTCTTT. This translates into CASSGHRGPYTEAFF.

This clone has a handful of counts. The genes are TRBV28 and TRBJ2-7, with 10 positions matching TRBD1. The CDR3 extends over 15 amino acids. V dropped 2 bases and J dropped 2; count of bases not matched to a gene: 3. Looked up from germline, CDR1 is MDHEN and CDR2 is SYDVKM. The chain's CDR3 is CASSLTGTGAYEQYF. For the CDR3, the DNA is TGTGCCAGCAGTTTAACCGGGACAGGGGCCTACGAGCAGTACTTC.

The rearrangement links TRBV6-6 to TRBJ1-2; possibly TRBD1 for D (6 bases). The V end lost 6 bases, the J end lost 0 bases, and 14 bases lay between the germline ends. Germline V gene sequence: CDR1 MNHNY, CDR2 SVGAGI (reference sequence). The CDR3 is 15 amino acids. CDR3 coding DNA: TGTGCCAGCAGCTCCACAGGGTTGGCTAACTATGGCTACACCTTC. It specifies CASSSTGLANYGYTF.

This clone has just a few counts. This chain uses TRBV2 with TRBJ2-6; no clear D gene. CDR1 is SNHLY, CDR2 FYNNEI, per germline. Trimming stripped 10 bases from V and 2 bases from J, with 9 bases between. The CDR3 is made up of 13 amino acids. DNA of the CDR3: TGTGCCAACGGAGAAACTGGGGCCAACGTCCTGACTTTC. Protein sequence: CANGETGANVLTF.

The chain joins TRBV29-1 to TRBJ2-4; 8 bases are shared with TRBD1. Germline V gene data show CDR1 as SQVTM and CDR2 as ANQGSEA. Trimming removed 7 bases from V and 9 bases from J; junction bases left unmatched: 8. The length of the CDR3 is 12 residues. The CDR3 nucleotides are TGCAGCGCCATGCAGGGGGCCGGCATTCAGTACTTC. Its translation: CSAMQGAGIQYF.

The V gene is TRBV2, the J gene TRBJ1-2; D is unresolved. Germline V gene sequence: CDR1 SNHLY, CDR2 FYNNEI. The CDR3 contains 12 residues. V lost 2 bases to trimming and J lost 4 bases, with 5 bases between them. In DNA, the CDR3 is TGTGCCAGCAGTGAACAGTTCTATGGCTACACCTTC. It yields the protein CASSEQFYGYTF.

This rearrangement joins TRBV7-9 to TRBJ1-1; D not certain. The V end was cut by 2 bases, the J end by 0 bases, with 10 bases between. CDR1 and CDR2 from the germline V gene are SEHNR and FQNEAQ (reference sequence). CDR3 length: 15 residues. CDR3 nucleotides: TGTGCCAGCAGCTTAACCCATGAGTTGAACACTGAAGCTTTCTTT. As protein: CASSLTHELNTEAFF.

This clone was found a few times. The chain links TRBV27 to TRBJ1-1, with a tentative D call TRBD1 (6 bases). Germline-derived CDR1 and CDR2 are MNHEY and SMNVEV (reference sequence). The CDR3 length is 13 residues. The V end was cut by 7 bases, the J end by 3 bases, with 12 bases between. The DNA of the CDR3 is TGTGCCAGCAAGCTTACAGGGTACACTGAAGCTTTCTTT. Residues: CASKLTGYTEAFF.

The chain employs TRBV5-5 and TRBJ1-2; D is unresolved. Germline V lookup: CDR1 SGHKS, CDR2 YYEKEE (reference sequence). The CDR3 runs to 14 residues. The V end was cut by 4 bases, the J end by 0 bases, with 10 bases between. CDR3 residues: CASSPVTSNYGYTF. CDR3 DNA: TGTGCCAGCAGCCCGGTCACTTCTAACTATGGCTACACCTTC.

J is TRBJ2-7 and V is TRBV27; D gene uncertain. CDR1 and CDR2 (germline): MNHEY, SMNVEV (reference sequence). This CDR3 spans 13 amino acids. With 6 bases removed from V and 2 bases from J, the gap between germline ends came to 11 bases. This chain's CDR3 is CASSFRGPYEQYF. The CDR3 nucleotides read TGTGCCAGCAGCTTCCGTGGGCCCTACGAGCAGTACTTC.

This CDR3 is CASSLAGASYGYTF. The DNA for the CDR3 is TGCGCCAGCAGCTTGGCAGGGGCCAGCTATGGCTACACCTTC. V gene TRBV5-1 combines with J gene TRBJ1-2, with D perhaps TRBD1 (6 bases). V was clipped by 0 bases and J by 4 bases, with 10 bases between them. The V gene's germline CDR1 is SGHRS and CDR2 YFSETQ. The length of the CDR3 is 14 residues.